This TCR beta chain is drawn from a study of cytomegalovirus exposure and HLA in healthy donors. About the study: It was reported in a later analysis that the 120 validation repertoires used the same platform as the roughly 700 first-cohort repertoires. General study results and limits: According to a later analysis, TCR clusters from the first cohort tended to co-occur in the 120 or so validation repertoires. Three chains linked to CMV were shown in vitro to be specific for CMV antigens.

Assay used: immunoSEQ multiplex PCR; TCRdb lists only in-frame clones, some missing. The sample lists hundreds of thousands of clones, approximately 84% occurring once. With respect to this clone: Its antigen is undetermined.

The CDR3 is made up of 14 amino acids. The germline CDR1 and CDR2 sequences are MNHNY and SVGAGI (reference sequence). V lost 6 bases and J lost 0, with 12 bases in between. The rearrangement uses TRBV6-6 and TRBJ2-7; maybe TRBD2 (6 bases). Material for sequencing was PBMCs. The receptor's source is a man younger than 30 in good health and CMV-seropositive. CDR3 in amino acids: CASRTRESSYEQYF. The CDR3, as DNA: TGTGCCAGCAGAACCCGGGAGAGCTCCTACGAGCAGTACTTC.